Listed here are 6 T cell receptor beta chains from one sample, sequenced in a study of cytomegalovirus exposure and HLA in healthy donors. 13 Jbeta primers and 60 Vbeta primers were used for the PCR. Clones were sequenced by immunoSEQ multiplex PCR, and TCRdb holds only the in-frame ones, with some missing. The top ten clones hold approximately 23% of a sample with tens of thousands of clones, approximately 80% of them seen once. Sequenced sample: PBMCs. Receptor source: a woman aged 50 to 65 in good health and CMV-seropositive.

The chain combines TRBV19 with TRBJ2-3, with a weak D call TRBD2 (6 bases). Trimming stripped 6 bases from V and 6 bases from J, with 19 bases between. This CDR3 is built from 15 residues. The germline gives CDR1 LNHDA, CDR2 SQIVND (reference sequence). The CDR3 DNA follows: TGTGCCAGTAGAGTGCCCGGGACTCCTCATGATACGCAGTATTTT. Its translation: CASRVPGTPHDTQYF.

In DNA, the CDR3 is TGCGCCAGCAGCTTTGCCGGGACAGGGTTTTACGAGCAGTACTTC. This codes for CASSFAGTGFYEQYF. The chain employs TRBV5-1 and TRBJ2-7; 9 nucleotides agree with TRBD1. Germline V gives CDR1 SGHRS, CDR2 YFSETQ. The CDR3 contains 15 residues. The junction had 7 bases not matched to a gene; V was cut back by 2 bases and J by 4 bases.

This clone was seen a few times. The V call is TRBV2, the J call TRBJ2-4; tentative D call: TRBD1 (5 bases). Trimming left V 6 bases short and J 10 bases short, with 13 bases between. Germline V CDR1 and CDR2: SNHLY, FYNNEI. The CDR3 consists of 12 residues. The CDR3 is CASSDRQTIQYF. The CDR3 region has the DNA TGTGCCAGCAGCGACAGACAAACGATTCAGTACTTC.

The J gene is TRBJ1-1, the V gene TRBV19; D is uncertain. Deletions cut 4 bases from V and 6 bases from J, with 9 bases between. CDR1 is LNHDA, CDR2 SQIVND, per germline (reference sequence). The CDR3 extends over 12 amino acids. CDR3 sequence: CASSTGVPEAFF. The DNA of the CDR3 is TGTGCCAGTAGTACCGGGGTTCCTGAAGCTTTCTTT.

The chain has TRBV9 and TRBJ2-5, with 8 nucleotides matching TRBD1. With V trimmed by 1 base and J by 4 bases, 6 bases remained unmatched. CDR1 SGDLS and CDR2 YYNGEE come from the germline V gene. This CDR3 is 15 amino acids long. The CDR3 region is CASSVSQGAGETQYF. DNA for the CDR3: TGTGCCAGCAGCGTATCGCAGGGGGCCGGAGAGACCCAGTACTTC.

The table lists this clone with a few counts. The chain joins TRBV28 to TRBJ2-7; 10 nucleotides line up with TRBD1. Unmatched junction bases numbered 6, after V lost 6 bases and J lost 7 bases. Germline V gene lookup returns CDR1 MDHEN and CDR2 SYDVKM. This CDR3 is built from 13 residues. The CDR3 region is CASSPGTGVEQYV. Written as DNA, the CDR3 is TGTGCCAGCAGCCCCGGGACAGGGGTAGAGCAGTACGTC.